A selection of T cell receptor beta chains follows, all from one sample in a study of tumor-infiltrating lymphocytes in primary liver carcinoma. Via MiXCR, TCRdb re-called the multiplex PCR reads, giving one row per CDR3 protein. The top ten hold approximately 19% of the sample, which has about 43,000 distinct CDR3 sequences, approximately 70% seen once. The specimen sequenced was liver tumor tissue from sampling region 2. The source of these receptors is a man aged 35 to 55 with primary liver carcinoma and hepatitis B virus infection. Each CDR3 is given with its conserved first and last residue. Rows give clone size only sometimes, using once, few, many, or a class for an expanded clone.

j_call v_call cdr3_length clone_size cdr3_aa
TRBJ2-1 TRBV5-1 13 . CAGSLTGDNEQFF
TRBJ2-7 TRBV6-2/TRBV6-3 13 medium-sized CASSYTTYYEQYF
TRBJ1-5 TRBV2 15 few CASSAQGQGIQPQHF
TRBJ2-7 TRBV29-1 11 . CSGTWGYERYF
TRBJ2-3 TRBV10-2 16 few CASGARDRGPTGTQYF
TRBJ1-1 TRBV12-3/TRBV12-4 14 many CASSSGRLLTEAFF
TRBJ2-3 TRBV29-1 15 . CSVEGGAGITETQYF
TRBJ2-7 TRBV28 14 . CTSSSGTGMLEQYF
TRBJ2-3 TRBV7-8 11 . CACCAGDTQYF
TRBJ2-1 TRBV30 15 . CVWKGVDLAGGEQFF
TRBJ2-5 TRBV11-2 14 . CASSFSGGQETLYF
TRBJ2-7 TRBV29-1 14 many CSVVIGGRVIEQYF
TRBJ2-7 TRBV11-2 14 . CASTRGSSTYEQHF
TRBJ2-3 TRBV7-9 14 . CASSLSGSTDTQYF
TRBJ2-1 TRBV4-2 17 . CVSSQVSAGHTGIEQFF
TRBJ2-7 TRBV5-4 13 . CASSRDFPYEQYF
TRBJ2-2 TRBV2 15 . CVGSPTVSNTRELFF
TRBJ2-7 TRBV4-3 15 many CASSQEYGSNYEQYF
TRBJ2-3 TRBV5-4 12 many CASSLVPDTQYF
TRBJ1-1 TRBV29-1 12 . CSVRGGHLETFF
TRBJ1-1 TRBV29-1 15 few CSVGAGWEMNTEAFF
TRBJ2-1 TRBV5-1 15 . CARSSWTSDNNEQFF
TRBJ1-2 TRBV7-8 14 . CASSLERVNYGYTF
TRBJ2-3 TRBV20-1 14 few CSARRAPIGDTQYF
TRBJ1-1 TRBV12-3/TRBV12-4 14 . CVNTLGQENTEAFF
TRBJ2-7 TRBV4-1 16 . CASSQVEGRLSYEQYF
TRBJ2-1 TRBV11-3 14 . CTSNLVREKNEQFF
TRBJ2-5 TRBV7-2 13 . CASSLKGEGTQYF
TRBJ2-3 TRBV5-1 16 few CASSLRTGDSTDTQYF
TRBJ1-2 TRBV30 12 . CAWNGQIYGYTF
TRBJ2-7 TRBV6-1 14 . CASSDSGRGCEQYF
TRBJ2-3 TRBV6-2/TRBV6-3 14 . CASNRVWTSDTHYF
TRBJ2-7 TRBV29-1 11 few CSVEGGHERYF
TRBJ1-2 TRBV24-1 11 many CATGGEYGYTF
TRBJ1-1 TRBV29-1 13 . CSGDMGQGTEAFF
TRBJ2-3 TRBV6-5 14 . CGWGWPHFGDTQYF
TRBJ2-6 TRBV4-1 13 . CASSQVGANVLIF
TRBJ2-7 TRBV5-1 17 many CASSRTSGRVGSYEQYF
TRBJ1-1 TRBV28 15 many CASSPRQGRVTEAFF
TRBJ2-2 TRBV11-3 13 . CASSLDFTWGLFF
TRBJ1-1 TRBV6-2/TRBV6-3 16 . CTSSYSPYRVGSEAFF
TRBJ1-1 TRBV6-1 13 once CGSSEIKNTEAFF
TRBJ1-2 TRBV2 13 . CASTQTENYGYTF
TRBJ2-7 TRBV4-1 16 . CASSQDPSGWVYEQYF
TRBJ2-3 TRBV28 15 . CASSFPAGYTDMQYF
TRBJ2-1 TRBV12-3/TRBV12-4 13 . CAISFRQSDERFF